A selection of T cell receptor beta chains follows, all from one sample in a study of cytotoxic CD8 clonotypes in ibrutinib-treated CLL. The table came from immunoSEQ multiplex PCR; TCRdb's copy has only in-frame clones and leaves some out. The table lists about 300,000 clones, approximately 76% of them singletons, with 5.6% in the top ten. The sequencing here drew on PBMCs, taken at disease progression, from a patient treated with ibrutinib. These receptors all stem from a human donor with chronic lymphocytic leukemia. The CDR3 runs from the conserved cysteine through the conserved F or W. Fields, in order: D gene, V gene, J gene, clone size, CDR3 DNA, CDR3 protein. D genes are given only for firm matches. The listing skips clone size in some rows; elsewhere it reads once, few, many or a size class.

D: TRBD1; V: TRBV7-3; J: TRBJ2-1; size: .; DNA: TGTGCCAGCAGCTTAAGGACAGGGAGAGGTTACAATGAGCAGTTCTTC; CDR3: CASSLRTGRGYNEQFF
D: .; V: TRBV5-1; J: TRBJ1-2; size: few; DNA: TGCGCCAGCAGCGCACAGGCCATCTATGGCTACACCTTC; CDR3: CASSAQAIYGYTF
D: .; V: TRBV27; J: TRBJ2-3; size: .; DNA: TGTGCCAGCAGTCCGAGTTCCGGAGGGCCATATACGCAGTATTTT; CDR3: CASSPSSGGPYTQYF
D: .; V: TRBV2; J: TRBJ1-5; size: .; DNA: TGTGCCAGCAGCATCATGGGATATAGCAATCAGCCCCAGCATTTT; CDR3: CASSIMGYSNQPQHF
D: .; V: TRBV6-1; J: TRBJ1-2; size: .; DNA: TGTGCCAGCAGTCCGGGTCTCCTTGGCTACACCTTC; CDR3: CASSPGLLGYTF
D: .; V: TRBV13; J: TRBJ2-3; size: .; DNA: TGTGCCAGCAGCTTGGACCCAAGGGGAGAGGAGTGGACAGATACGCAGTATTTT; CDR3: CASSLDPRGEEWTDTQYF
D: TRBD2; V: TRBV6-4; J: TRBJ2-1; size: .; DNA: TGTGCCAGCAGCCCCGGGGGGGCTGTCTACAATGAGCAGTTCTTC; CDR3: CASSPGGAVYNEQFF
D: .; V: TRBV9; J: TRBJ1-3; size: few; DNA: TGTGCCAGCAGCGAGACGGAGTCGGGCCGAAACACCATATATTTT; CDR3: CASSETESGRNTIYF
D: .; V: TRBV4-1; J: TRBJ1-2; size: .; DNA: TGCGCCAGCAGCCATAGCCCCCTGGACAAGGGCTACACCTTC; CDR3: CASSHSPLDKGYTF
D: TRBD1; V: TRBV2; J: TRBJ1-4; size: .; DNA: TGTGCCAGCAGTGAGTGGGACAGGGTGGGAAAACTGTTTTTT; CDR3: CASSEWDRVGKLFF
D: .; V: TRBV15; J: TRBJ2-7; size: .; DNA: TGTGCCACCAGCAGGAAGTTTAACTCCTACGAGCAGTACTTC; CDR3: CATSRKFNSYEQYF
D: .; V: TRBV7-2; J: TRBJ1-6; size: .; DNA: TGTGCCAGCAGCTTAGGAGGGGCCCGGGGTAATTCACCCCTCCACTTT; CDR3: CASSLGGARGNSPLHF
D: TRBD1; V: TRBV6-4; J: TRBJ1-2; size: .; DNA: TGTGCCAGCAGACTCACCCCGGGACAGGGTTGGGGCTACACCTTC; CDR3: CASRLTPGQGWGYTF
D: .; V: TRBV18; J: TRBJ2-7; size: .; DNA: TGTGCCAGCTCACCACTTGGGGGAGAGCAGTACTTC; CDR3: CASSPLGGEQYF
D: .; V: TRBV19; J: TRBJ2-7; size: .; DNA: TGTGCCAGTAGTTCCGACACACTCTCCTACGAGCAGTACTTC; CDR3: CASSSDTLSYEQYF
D: TRBD2; V: TRBV7-9; J: TRBJ2-7; size: .; DNA: TGTGCCAGCAGCCCAACTCTAGCGGGGTCCTACGAGCAGTACTTC; CDR3: CASSPTLAGSYEQYF
D: .; V: TRBV5-1; J: TRBJ2-7; size: .; DNA: TGCGCCAGCAGCTTGGATGGGGGCGGGACACCGTACGAGCAGTACTTC; CDR3: CASSLDGGGTPYEQYF
D: TRBD1; V: TRBV5-4; J: TRBJ2-7; size: once; DNA: TGTGCCAGCAGTCCGATTGACAGGGCGCAGCACGAGCAGTACTTC; CDR3: CASSPIDRAQHEQYF
D: .; V: TRBV19; J: TRBJ1-2; size: many; DNA: TGTGCCAGTAGTGTAGGACAAATTCCCCAATATGGCTACACCTTC; CDR3: CASSVGQIPQYGYTF
D: TRBD2; V: TRBV5-1; J: TRBJ2-5; size: few; DNA: TGCGCCAGCAGCTTAGTAGCGGGAGGGGGAGAGACCCAGTACTTC; CDR3: CASSLVAGGGETQYF
D: TRBD2; V: TRBV25-1; J: TRBJ2-2; size: once; DNA: TGTGCCAGCAGTGAATGGCAACTAGCGGGCACCGGGGAGCTGTTTTTT; CDR3: CASSEWQLAGTGELFF
D: .; V: TRBV19; J: TRBJ1-5; size: .; DNA: TGTGCCAGTAGTATAAGGGGCGGGCGCAATCAGCCCCAGCATTTT; CDR3: CASSIRGGRNQPQHF
D: TRBD1; V: TRBV10-1; J: TRBJ2-2; size: once; DNA: TGCGCCAGCAGCACAGGGGGGAACACCGGGGAGCTGTTTTTT; CDR3: CASSTGGNTGELFF
D: .; V: TRBV6-4; J: TRBJ2-2; size: .; DNA: TGTGCCAGCAGGCCCTCAGGGAACACCGGGGAGCTGTTTTTT; CDR3: CASRPSGNTGELFF
D: .; V: TRBV7-3; J: TRBJ2-2; size: few; DNA: TGTGCCAGCAGCTCAGGTTTCACCGGGGAGCTGTTTTTT; CDR3: CASSSGFTGELFF
D: .; V: TRBV19; J: TRBJ1-1; size: .; DNA: TGTGCCAGTAGTCCCCGGACCGGGCCGAACACTGAAGCTTTCTTT; CDR3: CASSPRTGPNTEAFF
D: .; V: TRBV11-2; J: TRBJ2-2; size: .; DNA: TGTGCCAGCAGCTTAGACGGATTCAGGGCCACCGGGGAGCTGTTTTTT; CDR3: CASSLDGFRATGELFF
D: .; V: TRBV7-3; J: TRBJ2-1; size: .; DNA: TGTGCCAGCAGCTTATCCGGGAATGAGCAGTTCTTC; CDR3: CASSLSGNEQFF
D: .; V: TRBV5-4; J: TRBJ1-2; size: .; DNA: TGTGCCAGCAGCCGCCCTGACAGAAACTATGGCTACACCTTC; CDR3: CASSRPDRNYGYTF
D: .; V: TRBV25-1; J: TRBJ2-7; size: few; DNA: TGTGCCAGCAGTGATAGCTCCTACGAGCAGTACTTC; CDR3: CASSDSSYEQYF
D: TRBD2; V: TRBV7-2; J: TRBJ2-7; size: .; DNA: TGTGCCATCAATCGTCTAGCGGGAGGCTACGAGCAGTACTTC; CDR3: CAINRLAGGYEQYF
D: .; V: TRBV29-1; J: TRBJ2-5; size: .; DNA: TGCAGCGTTGATCCCCACCTGGGAGGGACCCAGTACTTC; CDR3: CSVDPHLGGTQYF
D: .; V: TRBV19; J: TRBJ1-5; size: .; DNA: TGTGCCAGTAGTATAGGGGGGGATAGCAATCAGCCCCAGCATTTT; CDR3: CASSIGGDSNQPQHF
D: .; V: TRBV11-3; J: TRBJ2-3; size: .; DNA: TGTGCCAGCAGCTTAGGGGCCCGGTCACACCATAGCACAGATACGCAGTATTTT; CDR3: CASSLGARSHHSTDTQYF
D: TRBD1; V: TRBV5-4; J: TRBJ2-1; size: .; DNA: TGTGCCAGCAGCCTCGGACAGGAGAGTTACAATGAGCAGTTCTTC; CDR3: CASSLGQESYNEQFF
D: .; V: TRBV2; J: TRBJ1-1; size: .; DNA: TGTGCCAGCAAAGGGCGGACTGAAGCTTTCTTT; CDR3: CASKGRTEAFF
D: .; V: TRBV5-1; J: TRBJ1-4; size: few; DNA: TGCGCCAGCAGCAACAGGGCTTTGGCTAATGAAAAACTGTTTTTT; CDR3: CASSNRALANEKLFF
D: TRBD1; V: TRBV27; J: TRBJ1-2; size: .; DNA: TGTGCCAGCAGTTGGGGGACAGGGTTGTATGGCTACACCTTC; CDR3: CASSWGTGLYGYTF
D: .; V: TRBV11-2; J: TRBJ2-3; size: .; DNA: TGTGCCAGCAGCTTAGAGCTAATCTTACGGCAGTATTTT; CDR3: CASSLELILRQYF
D: .; V: TRBV29-1; J: TRBJ2-1; size: .; DNA: TGCAGCGTTAAGACTAGGTACGGCCCCAATGAGCAGTTCTTC; CDR3: CSVKTRYGPNEQFF
D: .; V: TRBV5-1; J: TRBJ1-2; size: .; DNA: TGCGCCAGCCGTGAAGGGGGCTATGGCTACACCTTC; CDR3: CASREGGYGYTF
D: .; V: TRBV5-6; J: TRBJ2-2; size: .; DNA: TGTGCCAGCAGCCAAAGGGGACTCCTAGGCGACACCGGGGAGCTGTTTTTT; CDR3: CASSQRGLLGDTGELFF
D: TRBD1; V: TRBV29-1; J: TRBJ2-1; size: .; DNA: TGCAGCGTTGAAGTATTCGTATTCCGGGACAGGGTCGATGAGCAGTTCTTC; CDR3: CSVEVFVFRDRVDEQFF
D: .; V: TRBV9; J: TRBJ2-3; size: .; DNA: TGTGCCAGCAGCCCATATGGTAGTGATTCAGATACGCAGTATTTT; CDR3: CASSPYGSDSDTQYF
D: .; V: TRBV18; J: TRBJ1-1; size: .; DNA: TGTGCCAGCTCACCACGAGAGGGGGTGAACACTGAAGCTTTCTTT; CDR3: CASSPREGVNTEAFF
D: TRBD1; V: TRBV11-2; J: TRBJ2-3; size: .; DNA: TGTGCCAGCAGCTTAGGAGGGGGCCCTAGCACAGATACGCAGTATTTT; CDR3: CASSLGGGPSTDTQYF
D: TRBD2; V: TRBV5-1; J: TRBJ2-3; size: .; DNA: TGCGCCAGCAGCTTGGCCCATGGACTAGCGGGGGACACAGATACGCAGTATTTT; CDR3: CASSLAHGLAGDTDTQYF
D: .; V: TRBV27; J: TRBJ2-7; size: .; DNA: TGTGCCAGCAGTTTATTAAGGGGGGGGACGGTCTACGAGCAGTACTTC; CDR3: CASSLLRGGTVYEQYF
D: TRBD2; V: TRBV6-5; J: TRBJ2-7; size: .; DNA: TGTGCCAGCAGTCGACTAGCGGGGGCCTACGAGCAGTACTTC; CDR3: CASSRLAGAYEQYF